What follows are 8 T cell receptor beta chains derived from one specimen sequenced in a study of blood T cell repertoires in COVID-19. Generated by immunoSEQ multiplex PCR, the TCRdb table keeps only in-frame clones and is missing some. The sample has about 160,000 clones, approximately 82% seen once; the top ten hold approximately 7%. The sample taken for sequencing was peripheral blood. The receptors shown here come from a woman aged 40-49 years with COVID-19, enrolled during active disease.

The chain has TRBV28 and TRBJ2-1; D possibly corresponds to TRBD2 (6 bases). Germline CDR1 reads MDHEN; CDR2 reads SYDVKM. The CDR3 loop spans 14 amino acids. The germline V and J ends were trimmed by 6 bases and 8 bases, with 17 bases remaining between them. The CDR3 nucleotides are TGTGCCAGCAGGCCTGCGGGGAGTAGGGATGAGCAGTTCTTC. This sequence encodes CASRPAGSRDEQFF.

This chain uses TRBV7-9 with TRBJ2-3, with no clear D. The CDR3 is made up of 12 amino acids. V lost 5 bases to trimming and J lost 2 bases, with 5 bases between them. Per germline, CDR1 SEHNR and CDR2 FQNEAQ (reference sequence). CDR3 loop: CASSPNTDTQYF. CDR3 bases: TGTGCCAGCAGCCCCAACACAGATACGCAGTATTTT.

The V gene is TRBV5-1, the J gene TRBJ2-7; 7 bases align to TRBD2. Germline assignment: CDR1 SGHRS and CDR2 YFSETQ. This CDR3 contains 15 residues. V lost 1 base to trimming and J lost 7 bases; unmatched junction nucleotides: 11. This CDR3 is CASSLSAAGEREQYF. DNA of the CDR3: TGCGCCAGCAGCTTGTCTGCGGCGGGAGAGCGAGAGCAGTACTTC.

Regarding this clone: Sequence at one end of the junction differs from germline and may be a read error. The chain couples TRBV6-5 to TRBJ2-7; possible D gene TRBD1, 6 bases. This CDR3 is built from 13 residues. The germline V gene has CDR1 MNHEY and CDR2 SVGAGI. The CDR3 protein is CASSGQFSHEQYF. The CDR3 DNA reads as TGTGCCAGCAGCGGACAGTTCTCCCACGAGCAGTACTTC.

As DNA, the CDR3 is TGTGCCAGTAGTGCCGGACAGGGTGGGACTGAAGCTTTCTTT. This sequence encodes CASSAGQGGTEAFF. The rearrangement joins TRBV19 to TRBJ1-1; 8 bases are shared with TRBD1. The CDR3 consists of 14 residues. After removal of 5 bases from V and 5 bases from J, the junction contained 7 bases not matched to a gene. Germline loops: CDR1 LNHDA, CDR2 SQIVND (reference sequence).

This clone was found once. The chain couples TRBV3-1 (or the pseudogene TRBV3-2) to TRBJ2-3; TRBD2 aligns across 10 bases. The CDR3 spans 17 residues. The junction had 9 bases not matched to a gene; V was cut back by 5 bases and J by 1 base. Per the germline V gene, CDR1 is LGHDT and CDR2 is YNNKEL (reference sequence). CDR3 DNA sequence: TGTGCCAGCAGCAAGACACTAGCGGGGCGAGGCACAGATACGCAGTATTTT. Its protein is CASSKTLAGRGTDTQYF.

This chain connects TRBV19 to TRBJ2-2; TRBD1 is a possible D gene (6 bases). Germline loops: CDR1 LNHDA, CDR2 SQIVND (reference sequence). The CDR3 runs to 16 residues. Trimming removed 3 bases at V and 1 base at J, with 12 bases between. The CDR3 bases are TGTGCCAGTAGTATTCTGGGGGCTGGGAACACCGGGGAGCTGTTTTTT. Translated, it gives CASSILGAGNTGELFF.

The CDR3 protein is CASSIEGDGGASPLHF. CDR3 coding DNA: TGTGCCAGTAGTATTGAGGGGGACGGTGGGGCTTCACCCCTCCACTTT. The rearrangement links TRBV19 to TRBJ1-6; a possible D gene is TRBD1 (6 bases). The CDR3 is 16 residues long. Germline assignment: CDR1 LNHDA and CDR2 SQIVND (reference sequence). The V end was cut by 3 bases, the J end by 9 bases, with 18 bases between.